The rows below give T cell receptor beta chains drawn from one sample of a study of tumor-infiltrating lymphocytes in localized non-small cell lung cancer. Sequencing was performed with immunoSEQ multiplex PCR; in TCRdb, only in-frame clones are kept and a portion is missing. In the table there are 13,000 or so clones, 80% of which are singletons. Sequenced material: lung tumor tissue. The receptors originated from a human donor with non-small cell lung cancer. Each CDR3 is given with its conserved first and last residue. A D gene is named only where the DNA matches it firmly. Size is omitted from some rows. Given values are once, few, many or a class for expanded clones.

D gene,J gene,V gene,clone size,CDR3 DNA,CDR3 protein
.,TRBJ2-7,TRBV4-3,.,TGCGCCAGCAGCCCTACAAGGGGTTACGAGCAGTACTTC,CASSPTRGYEQYF
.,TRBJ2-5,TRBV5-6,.,TGTGCCAGCAGCTTGGTCCAGGTCCTCCAAGAGACCCAGTACTTC,CASSLVQVLQETQYF
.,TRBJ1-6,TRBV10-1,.,TGCGCCAGCAGTGACTTGCGGCTAGGAGATTCACCCCTCCACTTT,CASSDLRLGDSPLHF
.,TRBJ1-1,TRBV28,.,TGTGCCAGCAGTTTAGGGCTAAGGGCGAACACTGAAGCTTTCTTT,CASSLGLRANTEAFF
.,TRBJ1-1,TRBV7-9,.,TGTGCCAGCAGTGCCCCGGGCACTGAAGCTTTCTTT,CASSAPGTEAFF
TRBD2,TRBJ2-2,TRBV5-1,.,TGCGCCAGCAGGCCGGGACTACCAAACACCGGGGAGCTGTTTTTT,CASRPGLPNTGELFF
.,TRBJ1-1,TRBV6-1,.,TGTGCCAGCAGTCCTCCGCATTGGGCCGGGACTGAAGCTTTCTTT,CASSPPHWAGTEAFF
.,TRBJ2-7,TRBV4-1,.,TGCGCCAGCAGCCAAGGCCCTTTGGGATCTATGAACTACGAGCAGTACTTC,CASSQGPLGSMNYEQYF
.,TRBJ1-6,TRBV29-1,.,TGCAGCGTGACACAGGGACGGGGTTCACCCCTCCACTTT,CSVTQGRGSPLHF
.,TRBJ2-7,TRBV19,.,TGTGCCAGTAGTTCCCCTCCCCGAGACGAGCAGTACTTC,CASSSPPRDEQYF
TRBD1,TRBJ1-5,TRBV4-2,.,TGTGCCAGCAGCCAAATAGGACAGGAGGCCAATCAGCCCCAGCATTTT,CASSQIGQEANQPQHF
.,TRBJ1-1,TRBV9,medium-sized,TGTGCCAGCAGCAAAGCCCCGAACACTGAAGCTTTCTTT,CASSKAPNTEAFF
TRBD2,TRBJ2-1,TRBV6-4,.,TGTGCCAGCAGTGATGGACTAGGGTATTCTGAGCAGTTCTTC,CASSDGLGYSEQFF
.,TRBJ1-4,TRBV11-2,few,TGTGCCAGCAGCTTAGGTGGTGCCACTAATGAAAAACTGTTTTTT,CASSLGGATNEKLFF
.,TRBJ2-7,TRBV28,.,TGTGCCAGCAGTTACTCCAACGAGCAGTACTTC,CASSYSNEQYF
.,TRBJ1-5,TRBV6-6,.,TGTGCCAGCAGCCTCGGGCAGCGGCAGCCCCAGCATTTT,CASSLGQRQPQHF
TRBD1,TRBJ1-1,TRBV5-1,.,TGCGCCAGCAGCTTGGGCGGGGGACAGCGAGGCGCTGAAGCTTTCTTT,CASSLGGGQRGAEAFF
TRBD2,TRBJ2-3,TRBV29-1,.,TGCAGCGTTGAAGAGGGCGGGGGGGCTCTCGTAGCGCAGTATTTT,CSVEEGGGALVAQYF
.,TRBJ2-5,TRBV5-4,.,TGTGCCAGCATCCAAGGGACGGGGAACCAAGAGACCCAGTACTTC,CASIQGTGNQETQYF
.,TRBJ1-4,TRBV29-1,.,TGCAGCGTGGTGACGGGTGAAAAACTGTTTTTT,CSVVTGEKLFF
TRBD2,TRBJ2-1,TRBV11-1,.,TGTGCCAGCAGCTTAAGAAAAGCGGGGGGGAATGAGCAGTTCTTC,CASSLRKAGGNEQFF
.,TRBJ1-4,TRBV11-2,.,TGTGCCAGCAGCTTAGTTGGCTCGGCCAGCCCCTATGAAAAACTGTTTTTT,CASSLVGSASPYEKLFF
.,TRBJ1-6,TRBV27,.,TGTGCCAGCAGCAGGGAGGGGTATAATTCACCCCTCCACTTT,CASSREGYNSPLHF
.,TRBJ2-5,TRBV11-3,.,TGTGCCAGCAGCAAATTTGTGGGGGAGACCCAGTACTTC,CASSKFVGETQYF
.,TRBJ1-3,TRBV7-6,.,TGTGCCAGCAGCTTATTAGGTCGGACTTCGTTTTACTCTGGAAACACCATATATTTT,CASSLLGRTSFYSGNTIYF
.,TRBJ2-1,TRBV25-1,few,TGTGCCAGCAGTGGAGGGGGTTACAATGAGCAGTTCTTC,CASSGGGYNEQFF
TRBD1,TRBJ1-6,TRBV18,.,TGTGCCAGCTCACCGGGACAGGCGAATTCACCCCTCCACTTT,CASSPGQANSPLHF